Below, 21 T cell receptor beta chains from the same sample are listed, as sequenced in a study of immune evolution from preneoplasia to lung adenocarcinoma (dated by TCRdb to about 2021). The library was obtained by the immunoSEQ multiplex PCR assay. The immuneACCESS repertoire file appears here via TCRdb, limited to in-frame rearrangements. These files lack a portion of the clones; in checked studies, under half of the deficit traces to unresolved V genes, and the cause of the others is not known. The table for this sample lists about 8,000 clones; around 80% of them were counted only once. Of the sample, around 7.2% falls within the top ten clones. Sequenced input: FFPE adjacent normal lung tissue. The receptors originated from a person aged 70 to 85 with lung adenocarcinoma.

This clone was recorded once. The V gene is TRBV28, the J gene TRBJ1-1; TRBD1 agrees at 10 bases. CDR3 length: 14 residues. The V segment lost 6 bases and the J segment 5 bases; nucleotides outside the gene matches: 6. CDR1 is MDHEN, CDR2 SYDVKM, per germline. CDR3 sequence reads: CASRSGQGTTEAFF. Written as DNA, the CDR3 is TGTGCCAGCAGGTCGGGACAGGGGACTACTGAAGCTTTCTTT.

In nucleotides, the CDR3 is TGTGCCAGCAGCCAAGCGGGGGTTACCACAGATACGCAGTATTTT. Its translation is CASSQAGVTTDTQYF. The V call is TRBV4-2, the J call TRBJ2-3; D perhaps matches TRBD2 (6 bases). This CDR3 spans 15 amino acids. Trimming left V 1 base short and J 2 bases short, with 10 bases between. From germline, CDR1 is LGHNA and CDR2 YNFKEQ.

The rearrangement links TRBV4-1 to TRBJ2-7; no reliable D call. The germline gives CDR1 MGHRA, CDR2 YSYEKL. The CDR3 sequence is 14 residues long. Trimming pared 1 base from V and 5 bases from J, leaving 12 bases between. CDR3 DNA: TGCGCCAGCAGCCAAGGCTACTCTAGGGACGAGCAGTACTTC. Translating it yields CASSQGYSRDEQYF.

CDR3 in amino acids: CASSLIAGRFTDTQYF. CDR3 coding DNA: TGTGCCAGCAGCCTGATAGCGGGGCGATTCACAGATACGCAGTATTTT. The chain combines TRBV27 with TRBJ2-3, with 8 bases aligning to TRBD2. J gave up 2 bases and V 6 bases, and 10 bases lay outside the gene matches. Germline values: CDR1 MNHEY, CDR2 SMNVEV (reference sequence). The CDR3 has 16 amino acids.

In its sample, this clone was seen a few times. The chain joins TRBV7-2 to TRBJ2-2, with D perhaps matching TRBD2 (5 bases). The germline V gene encodes CDR1 SGHTA and CDR2 FQGNSA. This CDR3 spans 17 amino acids. The V and J ends lost 3 bases and 5 bases respectively, with 19 bases between them. The DNA of the CDR3 is TGTGCCAGCAGCTTTCAGGAAGTGGGAGAGCTGACCGGGGAGCTGTTTTTT. Encoded protein: CASSFQEVGELTGELFF.

The CDR3 DNA reads TGTGCCAGCAGCGTTAGCGGGGGAGCGAACACCGGGGAGCTGTTTTTT. It specifies CASSVSGGANTGELFF. V and J are TRBV9 and TRBJ2-2, with 9 bases identical to TRBD2. The CDR3 runs to 16 residues. J lost 0 bases, V lost 2 bases, and 2 bases had no gene match. Germline assignment: CDR1 SGDLS and CDR2 YYNGEE.

The CDR3 DNA follows: TGTGCCAGCAGCACTAGCGGGACTAGCGTCTACAATGAGCAGTTCTTC. Protein sequence: CASSTSGTSVYNEQFF. The gene calls are TRBV7-2 and TRBJ2-1; 10 nucleotides match TRBD2. The V and J ends lost 5 bases and 3 bases, in that order; junction bases with no gene match: 7. CDR3 length: 16 amino acids. Germline V gene data show CDR1 as SGHTA and CDR2 as FQGNSA. Filled out from reference TRBV7-2 and TRBJ2-1, the complete variable domain reads GAGVSQSPSNKVTEKGKDVELRCDPISGHTALYWYRQSLGQGLEFLIYFQGNSAPDKSGLPSDRFSAERTGGSVSTLTIQRTQQEDSAVYLCASSTSGTSVYNEQFFGPGTRLTVL.

The J gene is TRBJ2-1, the V gene TRBV11-2; 7 bases align to TRBD2. Germline loops: CDR1 SGHAT, CDR2 FQNNGV. The CDR3 sequence is 12 residues long. The junction had 5 bases not matched to a gene; V was cut back by 0 bases and J by 15 bases. The CDR3 sequence: CASSLDRSGTFF. The DNA for the CDR3 is TGTGCCAGCAGCTTAGATCGGAGCGGGACGTTCTTC.

The chain has TRBV5-4 and TRBJ2-1, with a possible D match to TRBD1 (6 bases). CDR3 length equals 14 residues. From germline, CDR1 is SGHNT and CDR2 YYREEE (reference sequence). The V end was cut by 1 base, the J end by 6 bases, with 11 bases between. The DNA of the CDR3 is TGTGCCAGCAGCTTGTGGACAGCAACCAATGAGCAGTTCTTC. Translating gives CASSLWTATNEQFF.

This clone occurred once. The V and J genes are TRBV5-6 and TRBJ1-1; D might be TRBD1 (6 bases). The CDR3 spans 14 residues. Germline V gene lookup returns CDR1 SGHDT and CDR2 YYEEEE. The V end was cut by 4 bases, the J end by 5 bases, with 15 bases between. The CDR3 here is CASSLTQGVTEAFF. The CDR3 nucleotides read TGTGCCAGCAGCCTAACACAGGGAGTAACTGAAGCTTTCTTT.

This clone was detected once. Here the CDR3 reads CASSSTGSGANVLTF. The CDR3 DNA reads TGCGCCAGCAGCTCAACAGGCTCTGGGGCCAACGTCCTGACTTTC. The V and J genes are TRBV5-1 and TRBJ2-6; weak D call: TRBD1 (5 bases). Germline values: CDR1 SGHRS, CDR2 YFSETQ. The CDR3 length is 15 residues. Trimming pared 3 bases from V and 0 bases from J, leaving 7 bases between.

This clone was counted between two and nine times. The gene calls are TRBV7-8 and TRBJ2-4; TRBD1 agrees at 8 bases. The CDR3 consists of 16 residues. Germline lookup yields CDR1 SGHVS and CDR2 FQNEAQ. V shed 5 bases, J shed 3 bases, and the junction held 9 bases outside the gene matches. The CDR3 is CASSPQTGAGKNIQYF. The CDR3 bases are TGTGCCAGCAGCCCACAGACAGGGGCGGGCAAAAACATTCAGTACTTC.

V gene TRBV9 combines with J gene TRBJ2-1; D is unresolved. Trimming pared 0 bases from V and 6 bases from J, leaving 10 bases between. Germline assignment: CDR1 SGDLS and CDR2 YYNGEE. The CDR3 covers 14 residues. The CDR3 loop reads CASSVDPSANEQFF. CDR3 sequence (DNA): TGTGCCAGCAGCGTAGATCCGAGCGCCAATGAGCAGTTCTTC.

In this sample, this clone turned up once. The chain links TRBV28 to TRBJ1-1; D may be TRBD1 (5 bases). CDR3 length: 13 residues. Trimming left V 3 bases short and J 10 bases short, with 15 bases between. The germline CDR1 and CDR2 sequences are MDHEN and SYDVKM. CDR3: CASSFTGTKGAFF. The CDR3 DNA sequence: TGTGCCAGCAGTTTTACAGGAACGAAGGGAGCTTTCTTT.

This sequence joins TRBV2 and TRBJ2-7; 9 nucleotides align to TRBD2. The germline V gene has CDR1 SNHLY and CDR2 FYNNEI. CDR3 size: 15 residues. Losses at the gene ends were 6 bases for V and 2 bases for J; bases not matched to a gene: 8. The CDR3 protein is CASSQGLASTYEQYF. CDR3 bases: TGTGCCAGCAGCCAAGGACTAGCGTCGACCTACGAGCAGTACTTC.

The rearrangement uses TRBV6-6 and TRBJ2-1; TRBD1 agrees at 7 bases. V lost 11 bases to trimming and J lost 2 bases; unmatched junction nucleotides: 6. The CDR3 totals 13 residues. Germline V gene sequence: CDR1 MNHNY, CDR2 SVGAGI (reference sequence). This CDR3 is CAGSTGAYNEQFF. As DNA, the CDR3 is TGTGCCGGATCTACAGGGGCCTACAATGAGCAGTTCTTC.

J is TRBJ2-1 and V is TRBV10-3, with D hard to call. This CDR3 contains 14 residues. Trimming stripped 4 bases from V and 8 bases from J, with 15 bases between. Germline V gene sequence: CDR1 ENHRY, CDR2 SYGVKD. CDR3 protein: CAISVEVPRDEQFF. The CDR3 DNA reads TGTGCCATCAGTGTAGAAGTCCCGCGCGATGAGCAGTTCTTC.

This sequence joins TRBV2 and TRBJ2-2, with D possibly TRBD2 on 6 matching bases. V was clipped by 5 bases and J by 4 bases, with 8 bases between them. In germline, CDR1 is SNHLY, CDR2 FYNNEI. The CDR3 extends over 13 amino acids. The CDR3 loop reads CASSQEGTGELFF. The CDR3 coding sequence is TGTGCCAGCAGTCAGGAGGGCACCGGGGAGCTGTTTTTT. Full variable domain (missing parts from reference TRBV2 and TRBJ2-2): EPEVTQTPSHQVTQMGQEVILRCVPISNHLYFYWYRQILGQKVEFLVSFYNNEISEKSEIFDDQFSVERPDGSNFTLKIRSTKLEDSAMYFCASSQEGTGELFFGEGSRLTVL.

The rearrangement uses TRBV9 and TRBJ2-5; the D is unclear. The CDR3 is 12 residues long. Germline values: CDR1 SGDLS, CDR2 YYNGEE. The ends were cut back, 4 bases at V and 4 bases at J, with 8 bases in the middle. The chain's CDR3 is CASSLVGETQYF. Here the CDR3 DNA reads TGTGCCAGCAGCCTAGTTGGAGAGACCCAGTACTTC.

This chain joins TRBV19 and TRBJ2-2; 11 bases map to TRBD2. CDR1 is LNHDA and CDR2 is SQIVND in the germline V gene (reference sequence). This CDR3 spans 14 amino acids. V lost 8 bases to trimming and J lost 4 bases; unmatched junction nucleotides: 3. CDR3 sequence reads: CASQTSGVTGELFF. The CDR3 coding sequence is TGTGCCAGTCAGACTAGCGGGGTCACCGGGGAGCTGTTTTTT.

The V gene is TRBV6-6, the J gene TRBJ1-1; TRBD1 matches at 8 bases. Germline V lookup: CDR1 MNHNY, CDR2 SVGAGI (reference sequence). This CDR3 spans 15 amino acids. Trimming removed 5 bases from V and 1 base from J; junction bases left unmatched: 6. CDR3 bases: TGTGCCAGCAGTCCCGGACAGGGAGGGAACACTGAAGCTTTCTTT. Encoded protein: CASSPGQGGNTEAFF.